This T cell receptor (beta chain) appears in the sequencing data of a study of T cells after yellow fever vaccination. General study findings and limits: A minor fraction of clonotypes spanned both CD4 and CD8 compartments.

The CDR3 contains 16 residues. The V end was cut by 1 base, the J end by 8 bases, with 20 bases between. Germline V CDR1 and CDR2: LGHNA, YNFKEQ. There are a few counts of this clonotype. Antigen specificity is unknown. TCRdb recomputed calls from the 5' RACE reads with MiXCR, one row per CDR3 protein. Found here are roughly 350,000 distinct CDR3 sequences, 4.1% of them singletons; the top ten hold 20% to 25%. This receptor was identified in a young man who received the YFV17D yellow fever vaccine. This chain connects TRBV4-2 to TRBJ1-1; TRBD1 is a possible D gene (6 bases). Specimen: PBMCs, collected 5 days after the yellow fever booster vaccination. The chain's CDR3 is CASSQVTGLGRLEAFF. The DNA for the CDR3 is TGTGCCAGCAGCCAAGTGACAGGACTTGGCAGGCTAGAAGCTTTCTTT.